Presented here are 21 T cell receptor beta chains from one specimen sequenced in a study of blood T cells in healthy people across ages (dated by TCRdb to between 2014 and 2017). Libraries were built with 5' RACE. Sequencing relied on an Illumina HiSeq 2500. A second PCR of about 7 to 12 cycles was performed with a sample-barcoded 5' primer and a J-beta primer mix. TCRdb trimmed public reads at Q25 via fastp, called clones via MiXCR and kept in-frame beta chains. CDR3 protein duplicates are merged, each entry listing the most common genes and DNA. This sample has about 1,400,000 distinct CDR3 sequences in its table, and around 42% of those were observed once. The top ten clones comprise roughly 7.9% of the sample. Material for sequencing was blood. These receptors were obtained from a young woman in good health.

This clonotype was found many times. A much bigger clone sits one base away, suggesting this may be a read error. The CDR3 reads CSARFLGEGRGLYNEQFF. DNA of the CDR3: TGCAGTGCTAGATTTTTAGGGGAGGGGAGAGGGCTCTACAATGAGCAGTTCTTC. This chain uses TRBV20-1 with TRBJ2-1; 7 positions agree with TRBD2. The CDR3 consists of 18 residues. CDR1 DFQATT and CDR2 SNEGSKA come from the germline V gene (reference sequence). The V gene end was trimmed by 2 bases and the J gene end by 3 bases; junction bases not matched to a gene: 16.

The J gene is TRBJ2-3, the V gene TRBV5-1, with 7 positions matching TRBD2. The length of the CDR3 is 18 residues. J gave up 3 bases and V 2 bases, and 15 bases lay outside the gene matches. Germline-derived CDR1 and CDR2 are SGHRS and YFSETQ. Here the CDR3 reads CASSFGTNGWSATDTQYF. As DNA, the CDR3 is TGCGCCAGCAGCTTCGGGACTAATGGTTGGAGCGCTACAGATACGCAGTATTTT.

This clonotype was observed a few times. V gene TRBV5-1 combines with J gene TRBJ1-1; D is uncertain. Germline lookup yields CDR1 SGHRS and CDR2 YFSETQ. The V end was cut by 0 bases, the J end by 1 base, with 10 bases between. The CDR3 extends over 15 amino acids. CDR3 DNA sequence: TGCGCCAGCAGCTTGGATTTGGGAAAGAACACTGAAGCTTTCTTT. As protein: CASSLDLGKNTEAFF.

This chain links TRBV7-3 with TRBJ2-3; 12 bases are shared with TRBD2. The ends lost 5 bases at V and 4 bases at J; junction bases unmatched: 10. This CDR3 is built from 17 residues. CDR1 and CDR2 from the germline V gene are SGHTA and FQGTGA. The CDR3 bases are TGTGCCAGCAGCCCCCGTGGACTAGCGGGGAGCGCAGATACGCAGTATTTT. It specifies CASSPRGLAGSADTQYF.

This sequence joins TRBV6-5 and TRBJ2-2; D is unresolved. Trimming removed 2 bases at V and 7 bases at J, with 17 bases between. This CDR3 spans 16 amino acids. CDR1 is MNHEY, CDR2 SVGAGI, per germline. The CDR3 loop is CASSYQNPVADGELFF. The CDR3 DNA sequence: TGTGCCAGCAGTTACCAGAACCCTGTCGCCGACGGGGAGCTGTTTTTT.

This clonotype has a handful of counts. The genes are TRBV5-1 and TRBJ2-5; D is ambiguous. Trimming stripped 1 base from V and 4 bases from J, with 8 bases between. This CDR3 is built from 13 residues. Germline V gene sequence: CDR1 SGHRS, CDR2 YFSETQ. CDR3 region: CASSLFVGETQYF. In DNA, the CDR3 is TGCGCCAGCAGCTTGTTTGTGGGAGAGACCCAGTACTTC.

V gene TRBV6-5 combines with J gene TRBJ1-2; 8 bases line up with TRBD1. The CDR3 is made up of 17 amino acids. With 0 bases clipped from V and 6 bases from J, the junction kept 12 bases outside the gene matches. Germline values: CDR1 MNHEY, CDR2 SVGAGI. The CDR3 region has the DNA TGTGCCAGCAGTTACTCGACCCAGGGGGCGACCTGGGATGGCTACACCTTC. It encodes CASSYSTQGATWDGYTF.

Only a few counts were recorded for this clonotype. The chain links TRBV6-2 or TRBV6-3 to TRBJ2-4; D remains unclear. CDR3 size: 13 residues. CDR1 is MNHEY and CDR2 is SVGEGT in the germline V gene. V lost 2 bases to trimming and J lost 0 bases, with 2 bases between them. In DNA form, the CDR3 reads TGTGCCAGCAGTTACGTAGCCAAAAACATTCAGTACTTC. This sequence encodes CASSYVAKNIQYF.

This chain links TRBV28 with TRBJ2-4, with TRBD2 matching over 7 bases. In germline, CDR1 is MDHEN, CDR2 SYDVKM. The V segment lost 4 bases and the J segment 13 bases; nucleotides outside the gene matches: 10. The CDR3 length is 13 residues. The CDR3 loop is CASSSWGTKEQYF. Written as DNA, the CDR3 is TGTGCCAGCAGTTCCTGGGGGACTAAAGAGCAGTACTTC. Combining the CDR3 with reference TRBV28 and TRBJ2-4 gives the whole variable domain DVKVTQSSRYLVKRTGEKVFLECVQDMDHENMFWYRQDPGLGLRLIYFSYDVKMKEKGDIPEGYSVSREKKERFSLILESASTNQTSMYLCASSSWGTKEQYFGAGTRLSVL.

This clonotype was seen a few times. This sequence joins TRBV2 and TRBJ2-7; unclear D gene. V shed 4 bases and J shed 0 bases, with 10 bases lying between them. The CDR3 sequence is 14 residues long. CDR1 and CDR2 (germline): SNHLY, FYNNEI. CDR3 nucleotide sequence: TGTGCCAGCAGTGGAGGTTTCCGCTCCTACGAGCAGTACTTC. Translation: CASSGGFRSYEQYF.

The chain employs TRBV3-1 and TRBJ2-2, with D possibly being TRBD2 (6 bases). The V gene's germline CDR1 is LGHDT and CDR2 YNNKEL (reference sequence). The CDR3 has 17 residues. Trimming took off 0 bases at V and 3 bases at J, with 14 bases between the two ends. CDR3 in DNA: TGTGCCAGCAGCCAAGAGGGGAAGGGACTGTACACCGGGGAGCTGTTTTTT. Translation gives CASSQEGKGLYTGELFF.

This clonotype has just a few counts. The rearrangement uses TRBV2 and TRBJ2-2; possible D gene TRBD1, 6 bases. Per the germline V gene, CDR1 is SNHLY and CDR2 is FYNNEI. The CDR3 totals 14 residues. V was cut by 8 bases and J by 3 bases, with 13 bases left in between. The CDR3 loop reads CASEARGDTGELFF. CDR3 DNA: TGTGCCAGCGAGGCCAGGGGTGACACCGGGGAGCTGTTTTTT.

CDR3 loop: CASTQERSKAQYF. CDR3 nucleotides: TGTGCCAGCACCCAAGAGAGGTCCAAGGCCCAGTACTTC. This chain links TRBV5-6 with TRBJ2-7; D call uncertain. The germline V and J ends were trimmed by 6 bases and 10 bases, with 20 bases remaining between them. This CDR3 contains 13 residues. Germline V gene sequence: CDR1 SGHDT, CDR2 YYEEEE.

This clonotype was recorded only once. The rearrangement links TRBV18 to TRBJ2-7, with 7 positions matching TRBD2. Germline values: CDR1 KGHSH, CDR2 LQKENI. The CDR3 is made up of 15 amino acids. Germline trimming cut 3 bases from V and 6 bases from J; bases unmatched to any gene: 11. This chain's CDR3 is CASSPAGAGLGEQYF. DNA of the CDR3: TGTGCCAGCTCACCCGCGGGAGCCGGCCTTGGCGAGCAGTACTTC.

CDR3: CSAVRDTAGYTF. CDR3 in DNA: TGCAGTGCCGTCCGGGACACCGCAGGCTACACCTTC. The rearrangement joins TRBV20-1 to TRBJ1-2; a weak D match, TRBD1 (6 bases). Germline V lookup: CDR1 DFQATT, CDR2 SNEGSKA (reference sequence). Trimming took 6 bases from V and 8 from J, leaving 16 bases between them. This CDR3 is built from 12 residues.

This clonotype was counted a few times. This chain joins TRBV20-1 and TRBJ2-2, with D maybe TRBD2 (7 bases). This CDR3 is 14 amino acids long. The V gene's germline CDR1 is DFQATT and CDR2 SNEGSKA (reference sequence). Trimming stripped 3 bases from V and 0 bases from J, with 8 bases between. The CDR3 region is CSASGGPNTGELFF. Here the CDR3 DNA reads TGCAGTGCTAGCGGGGGGCCGAACACCGGGGAGCTGTTTTTT.

The chain couples TRBV20-1 to TRBJ2-5; D remains ambiguous. Germline CDR1 is DFQATT and CDR2 is SNEGSKA (reference sequence). The ends were cut back, 0 bases at V and 4 bases at J, with 9 bases in the middle. There are 13 residues in the CDR3. The CDR3 is CSARDPRIETQYF. The DNA of the CDR3 is TGCAGTGCTAGAGATCCCCGGATAGAGACCCAGTACTTC.

The V and J genes are TRBV20-1 and TRBJ2-1, with 12 bases matching TRBD2. The CDR3 covers 15 residues. The V and J ends lost 6 bases and 6 bases, in that order; junction bases with no gene match: 9. From germline, CDR1 is DFQATT and CDR2 SNEGSKA (reference sequence). In DNA, the CDR3 is TGCAGTGCCCGAAATCTAGCGGGGGGGCTCAATGAGCAGTTCTTC. Protein: CSARNLAGGLNEQFF.

This clonotype has ten or more counts. The chain uses TRBV6-5 and TRBJ1-2; D possibly corresponds to TRBD1 (6 bases). In germline, CDR1 is MNHEY, CDR2 SVGAGI. Trimming shortened V by 5 bases and J by 6 bases, and 10 bases separated the two germline ends. CDR3 length equals 12 residues. The CDR3, as DNA: TGTGCCAGCAGTGCGCCAGGGGATGGCTACACCTTC. Amino acid sequence: CASSAPGDGYTF.

Notes on this clonotype: Because the CDR3 is missing its conserved closing phenylalanine or tryptophan, this is likely a read error. The chain joins TRBV7-9 to TRBJ2-7; tentatively, D is TRBD1 (6 bases). CDR1 is SEHNR and CDR2 is FQNEAQ in the germline V gene (reference sequence). The CDR3 is 16 amino acids. The V and J ends lost 5 bases and 0 bases respectively, with 17 bases between them. CDR3 DNA: TGTGCCAGCAGCGCCAGGGACACCAAGGTCTCCTACGAGCAGTACCTC. Translated, it gives CASSARDTKVSYEQYL.

The V gene is TRBV7-2, the J gene TRBJ2-3, with 7 bases that match TRBD2. Germline assignment: CDR1 SGHTA and CDR2 FQGNSA. The length of the CDR3 is 14 residues. V gave up 5 bases and J gave up 3 bases; unmatched junction bases: 5. The CDR3 DNA is TGTGCCAGCAGCATGGGGGGGGGAACAGATACGCAGTATTTT. As protein: CASSMGGGTDTQYF.